This TCR beta chain was documented in a study of cytomegalovirus exposure and HLA in healthy donors. Study results and limitations: Investigators reported 150 to 200 TCR beta chains as tied to cytomegalovirus.

V was pared by 8 bases and J by 7 bases, with 5 bases of the junction left unmatched. CDR3 length: 13 amino acids. Germline CDR1 and CDR2: MNHEY and SVGAGI. Generated by immunoSEQ multiplex PCR, the TCRdb table keeps only in-frame clones and is missing some. This sample has about 130,000 clones, with roughly 89% found just once. The donors were part of the approximately 120-subject validation cohort, which stood apart from the roughly 700-subject first cohort. In regard to this clone: Its antigen remains unidentified.

Source material: PBMCs. The V and J genes are TRBV6-5 and TRBJ2-1; TRBD2 matches at 10 bases. The TCR sequence derives from a woman younger than 30 in good health and CMV-seronegative. This CDR3 reads CASQRGGGNEQFF. The DNA of the CDR3 is TGTGCCAGCCAGCGGGGGGGTGGGAATGAGCAGTTCTTC.